Sequencing of this T cell receptor (beta chain) was carried out in a study of regulatory T cells in long-lasting Graves disease. Study as a whole: Graves' cases, newly diagnosed, had used antithyroid drugs under 3 months.

Per the germline V gene, CDR1 is MDHEN and CDR2 is SYDVKM. The V gene lost 6 bases and the J gene lost 8 bases, with 17 bases spanning the gap. The CDR3 is 14 amino acids. Construction of the TCR beta libraries employed iRepertoire HTBI primers in conjunction with Arm-PCR of CDR3 regions. Original analysis: Analysis of the samples identified under 80 TRBV and 15 or so TRBJ segments. Each CDR3 protein gets one entry after TCRdb re-called the multiplex PCR reads with MiXCR. TCRdb, not the original authors, processed these V and J calls. This table holds hundreds of thousands of distinct CDR3 sequences, about 16% found once. Time point: newly diagnosed GD, antithyroid drugs for less than 3 months. RNA from PBMCs was the source of the TCR library. Xi'an, China, was home to the endocrinology department that provided patients. Another study also made use of these data, one on T cells in Graves' hyperthyroidism and ophthalmopathy. That publication notes: Stable disease denoted Graves' hyperthyroidism without ophthalmopathy progression within 18 months.

This specimen consisted of peripheral blood mononuclear cells (PBMCs), obtained at new diagnosis, from a patient treated with antithyroid drugs. This clonotype was obtained from a woman aged 35 to 60 with Graves disease. The chain links TRBV28 to TRBJ2-1; D gene unclear. Written as DNA, the CDR3 is TGTGCCAGCAGCTCGGGTGGTTACCCACATGAGCAGTTCTTC. Translating it yields CASSSGGYPHEQFF. Based on the CDR3 plus reference TRBV28 and TRBJ2-1, the full variable domain is DVKVTQSSRYLVKRTGEKVFLECVQDMDHENMFWYRQDPGLGLRLIYFSYDVKMKEKGDIPEGYSVSREKKERFSLILESASTNQTSMYLCASSSGGYPHEQFFGPGTRLTVL.